This T cell receptor (beta chain) is drawn from a study of T cell changes during pregnancy in multiple sclerosis. This CDR3 is 15 amino acids long. Germline CDR1 and CDR2: LNHDA and SQIVND (reference sequence). V dropped 1 base and J dropped 2 bases, with 10 bases sitting between them. The assay was immunoSEQ multiplex PCR, and TCRdb's table has in-frame clones only and misses some. This table holds under 65,000 clones, around 90% found once. The specimen comprised peripheral blood, sampled in the second trimester of pregnancy. This receptor was identified in a female donor with multiple sclerosis, enrolled in a pregnancy study. V usage is TRBV19 and J usage is TRBJ2-3; D uncertain. In nucleotides, the CDR3 is TGTGCCAGTAGTATAGCGGTAGCCTACACAGATACGCAGTATTTT. It is translated as CASSIAVAYTDTQYF.